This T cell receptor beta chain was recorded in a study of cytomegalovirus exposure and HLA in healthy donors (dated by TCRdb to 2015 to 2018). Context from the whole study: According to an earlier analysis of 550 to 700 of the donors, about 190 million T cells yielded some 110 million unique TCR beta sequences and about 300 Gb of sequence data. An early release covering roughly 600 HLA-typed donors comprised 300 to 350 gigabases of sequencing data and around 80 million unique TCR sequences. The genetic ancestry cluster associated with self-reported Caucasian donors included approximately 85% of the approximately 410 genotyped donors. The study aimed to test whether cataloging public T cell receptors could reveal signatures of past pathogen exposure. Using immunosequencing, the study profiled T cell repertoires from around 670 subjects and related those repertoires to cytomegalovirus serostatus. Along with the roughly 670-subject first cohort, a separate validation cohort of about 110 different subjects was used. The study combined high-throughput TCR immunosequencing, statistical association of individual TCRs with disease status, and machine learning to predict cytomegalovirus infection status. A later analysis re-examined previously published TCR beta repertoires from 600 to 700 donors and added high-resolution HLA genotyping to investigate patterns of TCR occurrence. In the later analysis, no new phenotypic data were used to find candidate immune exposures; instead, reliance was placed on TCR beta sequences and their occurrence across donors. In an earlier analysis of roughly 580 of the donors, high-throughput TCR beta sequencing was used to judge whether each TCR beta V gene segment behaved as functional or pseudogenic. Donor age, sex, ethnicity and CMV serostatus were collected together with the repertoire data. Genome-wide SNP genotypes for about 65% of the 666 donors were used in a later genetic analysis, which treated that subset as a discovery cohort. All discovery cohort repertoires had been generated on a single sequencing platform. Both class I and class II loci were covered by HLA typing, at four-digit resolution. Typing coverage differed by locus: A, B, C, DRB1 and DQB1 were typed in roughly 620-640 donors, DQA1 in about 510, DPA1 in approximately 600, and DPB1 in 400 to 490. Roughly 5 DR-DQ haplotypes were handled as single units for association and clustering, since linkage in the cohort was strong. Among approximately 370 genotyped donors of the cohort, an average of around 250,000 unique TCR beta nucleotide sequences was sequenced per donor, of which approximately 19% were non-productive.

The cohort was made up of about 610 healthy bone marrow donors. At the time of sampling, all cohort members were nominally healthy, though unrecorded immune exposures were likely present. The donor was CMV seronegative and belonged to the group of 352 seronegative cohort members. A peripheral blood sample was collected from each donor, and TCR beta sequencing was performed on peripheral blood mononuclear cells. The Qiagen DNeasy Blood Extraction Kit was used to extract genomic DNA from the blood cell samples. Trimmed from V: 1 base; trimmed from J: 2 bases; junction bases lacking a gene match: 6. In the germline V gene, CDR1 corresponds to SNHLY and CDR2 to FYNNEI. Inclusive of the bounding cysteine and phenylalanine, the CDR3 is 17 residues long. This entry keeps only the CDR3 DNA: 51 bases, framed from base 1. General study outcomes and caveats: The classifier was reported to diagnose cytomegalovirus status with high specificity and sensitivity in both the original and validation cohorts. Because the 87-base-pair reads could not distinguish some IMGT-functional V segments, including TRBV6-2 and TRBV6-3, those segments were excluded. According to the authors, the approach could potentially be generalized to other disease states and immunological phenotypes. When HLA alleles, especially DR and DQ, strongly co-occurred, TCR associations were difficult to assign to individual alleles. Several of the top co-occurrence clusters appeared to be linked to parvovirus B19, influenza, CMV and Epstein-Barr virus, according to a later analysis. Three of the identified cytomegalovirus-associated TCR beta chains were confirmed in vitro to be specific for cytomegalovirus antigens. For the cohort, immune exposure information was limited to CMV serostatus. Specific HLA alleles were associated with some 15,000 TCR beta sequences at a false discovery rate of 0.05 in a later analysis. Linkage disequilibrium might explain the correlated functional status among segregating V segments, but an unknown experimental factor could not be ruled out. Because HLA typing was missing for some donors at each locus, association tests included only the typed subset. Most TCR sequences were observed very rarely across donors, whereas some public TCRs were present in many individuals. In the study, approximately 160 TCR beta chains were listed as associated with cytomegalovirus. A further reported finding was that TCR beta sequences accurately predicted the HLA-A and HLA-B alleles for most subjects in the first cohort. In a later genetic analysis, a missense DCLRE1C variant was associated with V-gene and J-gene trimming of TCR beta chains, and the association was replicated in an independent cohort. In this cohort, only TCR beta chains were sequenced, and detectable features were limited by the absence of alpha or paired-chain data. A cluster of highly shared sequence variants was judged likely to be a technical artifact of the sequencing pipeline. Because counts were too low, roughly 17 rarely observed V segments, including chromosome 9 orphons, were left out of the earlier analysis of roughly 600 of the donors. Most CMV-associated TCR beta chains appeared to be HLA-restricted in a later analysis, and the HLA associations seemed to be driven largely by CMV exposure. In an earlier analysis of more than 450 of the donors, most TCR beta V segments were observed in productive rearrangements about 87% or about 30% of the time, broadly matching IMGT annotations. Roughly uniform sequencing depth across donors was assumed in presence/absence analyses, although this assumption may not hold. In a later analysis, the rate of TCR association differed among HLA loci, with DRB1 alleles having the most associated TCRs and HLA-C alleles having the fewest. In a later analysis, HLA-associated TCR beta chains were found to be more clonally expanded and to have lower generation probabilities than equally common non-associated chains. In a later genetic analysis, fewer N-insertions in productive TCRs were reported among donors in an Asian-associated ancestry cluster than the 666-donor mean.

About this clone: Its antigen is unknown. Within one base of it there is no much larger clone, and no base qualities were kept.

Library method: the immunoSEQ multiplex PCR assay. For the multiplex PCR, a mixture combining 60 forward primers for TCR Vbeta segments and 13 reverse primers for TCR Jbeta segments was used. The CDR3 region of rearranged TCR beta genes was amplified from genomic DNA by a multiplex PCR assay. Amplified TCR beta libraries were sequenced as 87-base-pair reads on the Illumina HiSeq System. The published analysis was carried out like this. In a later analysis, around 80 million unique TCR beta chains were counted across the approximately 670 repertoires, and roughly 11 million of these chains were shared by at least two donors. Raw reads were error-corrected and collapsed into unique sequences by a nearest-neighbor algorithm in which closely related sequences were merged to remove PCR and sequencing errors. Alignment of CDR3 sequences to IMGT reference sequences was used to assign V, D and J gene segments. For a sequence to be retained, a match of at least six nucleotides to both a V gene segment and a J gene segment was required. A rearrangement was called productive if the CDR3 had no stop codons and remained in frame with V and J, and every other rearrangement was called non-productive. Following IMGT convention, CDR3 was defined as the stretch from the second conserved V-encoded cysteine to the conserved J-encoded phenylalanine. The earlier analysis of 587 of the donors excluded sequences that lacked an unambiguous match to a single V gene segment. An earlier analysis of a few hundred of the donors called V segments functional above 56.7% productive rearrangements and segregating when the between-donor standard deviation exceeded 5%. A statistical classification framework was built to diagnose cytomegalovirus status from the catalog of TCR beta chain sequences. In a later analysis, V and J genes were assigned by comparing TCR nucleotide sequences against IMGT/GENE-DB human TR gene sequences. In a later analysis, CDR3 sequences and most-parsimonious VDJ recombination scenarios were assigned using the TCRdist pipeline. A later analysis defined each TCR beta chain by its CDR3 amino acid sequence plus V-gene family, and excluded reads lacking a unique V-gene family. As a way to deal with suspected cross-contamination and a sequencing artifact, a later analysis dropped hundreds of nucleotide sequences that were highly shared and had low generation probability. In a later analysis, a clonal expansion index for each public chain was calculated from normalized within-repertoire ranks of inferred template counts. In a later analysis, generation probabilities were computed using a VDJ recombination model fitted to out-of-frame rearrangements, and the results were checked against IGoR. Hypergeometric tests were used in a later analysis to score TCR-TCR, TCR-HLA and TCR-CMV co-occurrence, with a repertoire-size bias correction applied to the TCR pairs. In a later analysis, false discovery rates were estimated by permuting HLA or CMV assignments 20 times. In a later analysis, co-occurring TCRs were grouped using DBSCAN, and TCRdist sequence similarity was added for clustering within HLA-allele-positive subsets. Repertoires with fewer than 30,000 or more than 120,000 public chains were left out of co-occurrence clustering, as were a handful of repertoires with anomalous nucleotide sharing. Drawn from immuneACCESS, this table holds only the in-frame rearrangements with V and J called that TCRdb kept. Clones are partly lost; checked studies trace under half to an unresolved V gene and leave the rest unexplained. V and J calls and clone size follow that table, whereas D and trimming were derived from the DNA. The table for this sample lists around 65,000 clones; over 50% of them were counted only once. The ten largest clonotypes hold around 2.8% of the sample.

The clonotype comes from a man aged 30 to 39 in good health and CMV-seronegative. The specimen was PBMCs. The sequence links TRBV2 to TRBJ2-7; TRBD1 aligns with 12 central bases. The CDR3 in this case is CASSEGFGTGGTYEQYF. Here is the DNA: TGTGCCAGCAGTGAAGGGTTCGGGACAGGGGGCACCTACGAGCAGTACTTC.